A selection of T cell receptor beta chains follows, all from one sample in a study of T-cell memory formation after mild COVID-19. TCRdb redid the calling of the 5' RACE reads with MiXCR, one entry per CDR3 protein. Among 130,000 to 150,000 distinct CDR3 sequences listed, about 6% were seen once. The sample was PBMCs or a T cell subset sorted from them (not recorded which). Source of these receptors: an adult woman who had mild COVID-19 (a few samples of this study predate the infection). Cell type and time point are not known. Each CDR3 is given with its conserved first and last residue. The D gene is left open where the match is weak. Rows may omit the clone size; those that give it use once, few, many or a size class.

d_gene	v_gene	len	j_gene	abundance	CDR3nt	CDR3aa
-	TRBV20-1	13	TRBJ1-1	few	TGCAGTGCTCCCAAATTCGGCGGCACTGAAGCTTTCTTT	CSAPKFGGTEAFF
-	TRBV4-3	13	TRBJ1-2	many	TGCGCCAGCAGCCAAGTGGGGGACTATGGCTACACCTTC	CASSQVGDYGYTF
-	TRBV5-8	13	TRBJ2-2	many	TGTGCCAGCAGCTTAAATTGGTCCGGGGAGCTGTTTTTT	CASSLNWSGELFF
-	TRBV7-9	10	TRBJ2-5	many	TGTGCCACGAGCGCGGAGACCCAGTACTTC	CATSAETQYF
-	TRBV28	15	TRBJ2-2	few	TGTGCCAGCAGTCTTCAATCCTCAGGATTGGGGGAGCTGTTTTTT	CASSLQSSGLGELFF
-	TRBV7-2	21	TRBJ2-1	many	TGTGCCAGCAGCTTAGGTGGCGGGGACCACAGGGTCAAGAGCTCCTACAATGAGCAGTTCTTC	CASSLGGGDHRVKSSYNEQFF
-	TRBV4-3	15	TRBJ1-2	many	TGCGCCAGCAGCCAAGATAGCAGGGAATTGAGGGGCTACACCTTC	CASSQDSRELRGYTF
-	TRBV6-2/TRBV6-3	16	TRBJ1-2	many	TGTGCCAGCAGCGACCGCAACAAAAGGACAGCCTATGGCTACACCTTC	CASSDRNKRTAYGYTF
-	TRBV29-1	15	TRBJ2-6	-	TGCAGCGTTGATGCGGGGAATACTGGGGCCAACGTCCTGACTTTC	CSVDAGNTGANVLTF
-	TRBV5-4	14	TRBJ2-3	-	TGTGCCAGCAGCGGGGCCCTTCCAGCAGATACGCAGTATTTT	CASSGALPADTQYF
-	TRBV5-1	13	TRBJ2-2	-	TGCGCCAGCAGCTTGGATAACACCGGGGAGCTGTTTTTT	CASSLDNTGELFF
-	TRBV20-1	11	TRBJ2-1	many	TGCAGTGCTATGAGGGTTTATGAGCAGTTCTTC	CSAMRVYEQFF
-	TRBV30	13	TRBJ1-6	few	TGTGCCTGGAGTATGCAGGGGTATTCACCCCTCCACTTT	CAWSMQGYSPLHF
TRBD1	TRBV6-6	15	TRBJ1-4	many	TGTGCCAGCAGTTACTCGACAGGGGCTAATGAAAAACTGTTTTTT	CASSYSTGANEKLFF
-	TRBV9	15	TRBJ1-2	few	TGTGCCAGCAGCGTAAGCGCCGGACCCGATTTTGGCTACACCTTC	CASSVSAGPDFGYTF
-	TRBV29-1	11	TRBJ2-7	few	TGCAGCGTTAGCGATGTCTACGAGCAGTACTTC	CSVSDVYEQYF
TRBD1	TRBV27	15	TRBJ1-1	few	TGTGCCAGCAGTCCCCGACAGGGGGCAGGAGGTGAAGCTTTCTTT	CASSPRQGAGGEAFF
-	TRBV5-1	14	TRBJ2-2	few	TGCGCCACTCGATTTACCTATAACACCGGGGAGCTGTTTTTT	CATRFTYNTGELFF
-	TRBV3-1	15	TRBJ2-2	few	TGTGCCAGCAGCCAAGGCAGTTTGGTTGGAGGGGAGCTGTTTTTT	CASSQGSLVGGELFF
-	TRBV7-8	13	TRBJ2-7	many	TGTGCCAGCAGCCGCCGGGACAACTACGAGCAGTACTTC	CASSRRDNYEQYF
TRBD1	TRBV10-3	13	TRBJ1-2	few	TGTGCCATCAGTGAACAGGGGTCCTATGGCTACACCTTC	CAISEQGSYGYTF
-	TRBV12-3/TRBV12-4	11	TRBJ1-1	many	TGTGCCAGCAGAAAAGAAGTGGAAGCTTTCTTT	CASRKEVEAFF
-	TRBV7-8	17	TRBJ2-7	-	TGTGCCAGCAGCTTAAAACGGACCCAGAGTCAACTCTACGAGCAGTACTTC	CASSLKRTQSQLYEQYF